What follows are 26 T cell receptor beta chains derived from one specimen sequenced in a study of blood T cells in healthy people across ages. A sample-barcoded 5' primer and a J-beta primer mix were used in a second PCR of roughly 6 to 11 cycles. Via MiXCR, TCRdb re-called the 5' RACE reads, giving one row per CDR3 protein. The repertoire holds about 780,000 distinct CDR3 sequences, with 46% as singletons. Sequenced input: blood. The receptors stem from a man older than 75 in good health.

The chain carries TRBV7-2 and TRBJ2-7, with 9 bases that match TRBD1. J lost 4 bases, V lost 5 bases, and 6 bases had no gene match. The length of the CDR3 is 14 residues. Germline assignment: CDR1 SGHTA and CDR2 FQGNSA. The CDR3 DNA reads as TGTGCCAGCAGCCCACAGGGGGCGCTTTACGAGCAGTACTTC. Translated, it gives CASSPQGALYEQYF.

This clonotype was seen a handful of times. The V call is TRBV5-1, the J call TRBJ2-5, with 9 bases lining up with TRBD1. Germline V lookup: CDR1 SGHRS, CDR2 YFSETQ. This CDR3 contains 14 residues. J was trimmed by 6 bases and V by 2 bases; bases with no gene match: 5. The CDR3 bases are TGCGCCAGCAGCTTTGGGACAGGGCTAAAGACCCAGTACTTC. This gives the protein CASSFGTGLKTQYF.

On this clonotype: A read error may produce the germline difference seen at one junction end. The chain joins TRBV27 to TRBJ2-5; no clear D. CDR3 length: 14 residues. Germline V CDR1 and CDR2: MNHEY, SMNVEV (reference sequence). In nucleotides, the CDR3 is TGTGCCAGCAGTCTCCCGGGTTCCCAAGAGACCCGGTACTTC. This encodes CASSLPGSQETRYF.

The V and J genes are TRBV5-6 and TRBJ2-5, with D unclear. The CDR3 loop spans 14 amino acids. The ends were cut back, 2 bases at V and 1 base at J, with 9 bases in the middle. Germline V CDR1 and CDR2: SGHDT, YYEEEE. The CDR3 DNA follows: TGTGCCAGCAGCTTAGGGTCAGCCCAAGAGACCCAGTACTTC. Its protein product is CASSLGSAQETQYF.

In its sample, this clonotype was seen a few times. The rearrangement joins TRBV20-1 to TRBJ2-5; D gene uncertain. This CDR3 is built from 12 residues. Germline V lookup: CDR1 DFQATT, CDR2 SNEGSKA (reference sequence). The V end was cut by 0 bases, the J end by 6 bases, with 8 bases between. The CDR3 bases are TGCAGTGCTAGAGACATTATCCAGACCCAGTACTTC. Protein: CSARDIIQTQYF.

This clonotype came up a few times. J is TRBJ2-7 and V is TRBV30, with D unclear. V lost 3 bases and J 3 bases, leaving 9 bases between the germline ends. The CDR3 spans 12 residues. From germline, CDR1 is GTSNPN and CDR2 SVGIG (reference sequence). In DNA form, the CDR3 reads TGTGCCTGGAGGAATAACAGCTACGAGCAGTACTTC. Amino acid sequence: CAWRNNSYEQYF. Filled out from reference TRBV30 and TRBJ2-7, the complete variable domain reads SQTIHQWPATLVQPVGSPLSLECTVEGTSNPNLYWYRQAAGRGLQLLFYSVGIGQISSEVPQNLSASRPQDRQFILSSKKLLLSDSGFYLCAWRNNSYEQYFGPGTRLTVT.

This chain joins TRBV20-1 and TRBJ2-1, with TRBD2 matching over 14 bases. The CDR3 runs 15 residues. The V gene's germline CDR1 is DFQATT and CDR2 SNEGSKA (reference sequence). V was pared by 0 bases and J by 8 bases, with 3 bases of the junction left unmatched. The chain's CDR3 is CSARDLTSGRDEQFF. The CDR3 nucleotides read TGCAGTGCTAGAGATTTGACTAGCGGGAGGGATGAGCAGTTCTTC.

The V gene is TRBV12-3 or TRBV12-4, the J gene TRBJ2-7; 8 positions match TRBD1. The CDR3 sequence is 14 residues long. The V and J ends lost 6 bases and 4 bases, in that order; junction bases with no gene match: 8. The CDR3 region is CASRPDRAAYEQYF. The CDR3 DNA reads TGTGCCAGCAGACCGGACAGGGCGGCTTACGAGCAGTACTTC.

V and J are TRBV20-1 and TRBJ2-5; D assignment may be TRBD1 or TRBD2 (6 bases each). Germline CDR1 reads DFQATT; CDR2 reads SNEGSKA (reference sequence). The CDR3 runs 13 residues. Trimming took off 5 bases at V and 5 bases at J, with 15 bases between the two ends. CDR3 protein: CSAGGGLRETQYF. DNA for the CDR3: TGCAGTGCTGGAGGGGGTTTACGGGAGACCCAGTACTTC.

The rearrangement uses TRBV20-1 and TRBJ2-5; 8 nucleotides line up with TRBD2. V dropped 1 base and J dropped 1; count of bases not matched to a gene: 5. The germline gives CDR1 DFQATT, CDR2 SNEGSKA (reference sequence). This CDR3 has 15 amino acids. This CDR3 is CSARASGGSQETQYF. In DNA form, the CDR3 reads TGCAGTGCTAGAGCCAGCGGGGGAAGCCAAGAGACCCAGTACTTC.

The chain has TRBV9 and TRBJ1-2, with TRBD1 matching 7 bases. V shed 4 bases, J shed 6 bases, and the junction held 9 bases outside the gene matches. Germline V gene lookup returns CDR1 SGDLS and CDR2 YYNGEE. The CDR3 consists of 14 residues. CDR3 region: CASSLQGPLDGYTF. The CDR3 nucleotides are TGTGCCAGCAGCCTACAGGGGCCCCTGGATGGCTACACCTTC.

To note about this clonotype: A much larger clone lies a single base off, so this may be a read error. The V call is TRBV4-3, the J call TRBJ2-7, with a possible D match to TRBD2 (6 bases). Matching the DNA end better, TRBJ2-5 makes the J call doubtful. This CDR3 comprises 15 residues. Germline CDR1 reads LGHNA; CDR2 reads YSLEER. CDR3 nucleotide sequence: TGCGCCAGCAGCCAGGATGCGGGACGAGGAGAGACCCAGTACTTC. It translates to CASSQDAGRGETQYF.

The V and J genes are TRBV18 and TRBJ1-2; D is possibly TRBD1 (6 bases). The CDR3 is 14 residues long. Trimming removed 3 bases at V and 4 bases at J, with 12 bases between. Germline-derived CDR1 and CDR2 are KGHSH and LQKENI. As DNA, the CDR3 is TGTGCCAGCTCACCTAAGGACAGCGGCTATGGCTACACCTTC. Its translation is CASSPKDSGYGYTF. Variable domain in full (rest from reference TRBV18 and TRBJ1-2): NAGVMQNPRHLVRRRGQEARLRCSPMKGHSHVYWYRQLPEEGLKFMVYLQKENIIDESGMPKERFSAEFPKEGPSILRIQQVVRGDSAAYFCASSPKDSGYGYTFGSGTRLTVV.

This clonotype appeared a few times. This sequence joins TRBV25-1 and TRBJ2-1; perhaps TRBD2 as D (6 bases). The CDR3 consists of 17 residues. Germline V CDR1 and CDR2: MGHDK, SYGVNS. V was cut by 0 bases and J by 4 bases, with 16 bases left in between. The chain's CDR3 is CASSEYGAGGRYNEQFF. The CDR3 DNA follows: TGTGCCAGCAGTGAATATGGGGCTGGGGGGAGGTACAATGAGCAGTTCTTC.

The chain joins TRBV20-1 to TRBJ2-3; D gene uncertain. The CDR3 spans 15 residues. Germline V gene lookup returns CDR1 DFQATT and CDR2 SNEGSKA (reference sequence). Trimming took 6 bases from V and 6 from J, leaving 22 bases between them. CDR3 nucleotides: TGCAGTGCCCCGCGTCTAGGCGGTGGTCCGGATACGCAGTATTTT. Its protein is CSAPRLGGGPDTQYF.

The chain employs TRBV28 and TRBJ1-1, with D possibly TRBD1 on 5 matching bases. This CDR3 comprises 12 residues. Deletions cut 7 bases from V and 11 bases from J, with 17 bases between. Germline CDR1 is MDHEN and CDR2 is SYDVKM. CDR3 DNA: TGTGCCAGCACCACGACCGGGACCAGGGCTTTCTTT. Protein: CASTTTGTRAFF. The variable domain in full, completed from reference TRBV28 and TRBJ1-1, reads DVKVTQSSRYLVKRTGEKVFLECVQDMDHENMFWYRQDPGLGLRLIYFSYDVKMKEKGDIPEGYSVSREKKERFSLILESASTNQTSMYLCASTTTGTRAFFGQGTRLTVV.

The CDR3, as DNA: TGTGCCAGCATCCAGGCTAGCGGAGGGAGGGATACGCAGTATTTT. Its translation is CASIQASGGRDTQYF. V gene TRBV2 combines with J gene TRBJ2-3; 7 bases align to TRBD2. The V gene end was trimmed by 7 bases and the J gene end by 6 bases; junction bases not matched to a gene: 13. Germline-derived CDR1 and CDR2 are SNHLY and FYNNEI. The CDR3 runs to 15 residues.

Written as DNA, the CDR3 is TGTGCCAGCAGAGATGGACAGTCCTACGAGCAGTACTTC. Translated: CASRDGQSYEQYF. The J gene is TRBJ2-7, the V gene TRBV28; D possibly corresponds to TRBD1 (6 bases). This CDR3 contains 13 residues. Trimming stripped 6 bases from V and 1 base from J, with 10 bases between. The germline V gene encodes CDR1 MDHEN and CDR2 SYDVKM.

The CDR3 DNA is TGTGCCAGCAGCTTGGACGGCTACAAAAACATTCAGTACTTC. Translating gives CASSLDGYKNIQYF. The chain uses TRBV5-5 and TRBJ2-5; D remains unclear. TRBJ2-4 matches the DNA end more closely, so the J call is doubtful. CDR1 is SGHKS, CDR2 YYEKEE, per germline (reference sequence). The CDR3 has 14 residues.

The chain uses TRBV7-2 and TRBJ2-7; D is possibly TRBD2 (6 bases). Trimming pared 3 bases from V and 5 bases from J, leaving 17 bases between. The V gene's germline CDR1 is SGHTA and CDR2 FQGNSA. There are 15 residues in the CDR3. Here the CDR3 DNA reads TGTGCCAGCAGCTTCCCTAGTGAGAGGAGGGACGAGCAGTACTTC. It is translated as CASSFPSERRDEQYF. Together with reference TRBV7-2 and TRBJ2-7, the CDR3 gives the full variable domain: GAGVSQSPSNKVTEKGKDVELRCDPISGHTALYWYRQSLGQGLEFLIYFQGNSAPDKSGLPSDRFSAERTGGSVSTLTIQRTQQEDSAVYLCASSFPSERRDEQYFGPGTRLTVT.

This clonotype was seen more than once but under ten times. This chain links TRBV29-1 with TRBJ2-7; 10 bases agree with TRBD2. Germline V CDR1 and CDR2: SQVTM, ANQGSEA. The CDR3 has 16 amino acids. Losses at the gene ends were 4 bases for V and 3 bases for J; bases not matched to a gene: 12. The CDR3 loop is CSVGTRGSSGSYEQYF. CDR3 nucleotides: TGCAGCGTTGGAACCCGTGGGTCTAGCGGGAGCTACGAGCAGTACTTC.

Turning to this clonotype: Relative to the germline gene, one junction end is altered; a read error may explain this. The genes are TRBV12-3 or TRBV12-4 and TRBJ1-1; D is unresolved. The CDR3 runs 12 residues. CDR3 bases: TGTGCCAGCAGTTTAAAAAACACTGAAGCTTTTTTT. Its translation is CASSLKNTEAFF.

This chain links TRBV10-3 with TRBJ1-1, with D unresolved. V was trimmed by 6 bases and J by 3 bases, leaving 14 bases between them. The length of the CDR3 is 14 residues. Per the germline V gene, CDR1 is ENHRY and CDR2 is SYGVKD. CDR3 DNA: TGTGCCATCAGAACGAGAGCAATGGACACTGAAGCTTTCTTT. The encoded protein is CAIRTRAMDTEAFF.

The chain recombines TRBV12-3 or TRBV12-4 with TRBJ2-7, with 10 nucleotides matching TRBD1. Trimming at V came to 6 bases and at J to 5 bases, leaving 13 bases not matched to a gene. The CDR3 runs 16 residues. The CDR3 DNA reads TGTGCCAGCAGCCGCGACCCCCGGGACAGGGGTCACGAGCAGTACTTC. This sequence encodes CASSRDPRDRGHEQYF.

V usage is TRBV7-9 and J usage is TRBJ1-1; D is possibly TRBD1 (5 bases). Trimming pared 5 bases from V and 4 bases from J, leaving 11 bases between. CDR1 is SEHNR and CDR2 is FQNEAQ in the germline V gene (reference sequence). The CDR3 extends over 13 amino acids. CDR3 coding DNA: TGTGCCAGCAGCCTAAACGGGGGCACTGAAGCTTTCTTT. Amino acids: CASSLNGGTEAFF.

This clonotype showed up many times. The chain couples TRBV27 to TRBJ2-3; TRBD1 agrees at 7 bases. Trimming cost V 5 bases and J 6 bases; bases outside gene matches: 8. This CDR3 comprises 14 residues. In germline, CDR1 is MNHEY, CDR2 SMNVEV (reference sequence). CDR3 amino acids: CASSLGGTVDTQYF. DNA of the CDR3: TGTGCCAGCAGTCTAGGGGGCACTGTGGATACGCAGTATTTT.